This passage covers 10 T cell receptor beta chains from one sample sequenced in a study of T cell changes during pregnancy in multiple sclerosis. Produced via immunoSEQ multiplex PCR; TCRdb's table is partial and in-frame only. This sample has 90,000 to 95,000 clones; around 93% occur once, and the top ten carry 0.8% to 0.95%. The input for sequencing was peripheral blood, taken before pregnancy. The receptors derive from a female donor with multiple sclerosis, enrolled in a pregnancy study.

This chain connects TRBV5-5 to TRBJ2-5; TRBD1 is a possible D gene (6 bases). The CDR3 sequence is 16 residues long. Trimming pared 3 bases from V and 0 bases from J, leaving 15 bases between. Germline V gene data show CDR1 as SGHKS and CDR2 as YYEKEE (reference sequence). CDR3 region: CASSSGQPTYQETQYF. The CDR3 bases are TGTGCCAGCAGCTCAGGACAGCCGACGTACCAAGAGACCCAGTACTTC. The full variable domain, completed using reference TRBV5-5 and TRBJ2-5, is DAGVTQSPTHLIKTRGQQVTLRCSPISGHKSVSWYQQVLGQGPQFIFQYYEKEERGRGNFPDRFSARQFPNYSSELNVNALLLGDSALYLCASSSGQPTYQETQYFGPGTRLLVL.

In this sample, this clone turned up a few times. The chain carries TRBV5-1 and TRBJ2-1, with TRBD2 as a possible D gene (6 bases). Per germline, CDR1 SGHRS and CDR2 YFSETQ. Trimming left V 1 base short and J 6 bases short, with 11 bases between. This CDR3 is 14 amino acids long. The CDR3 region is CASSLLTSTNEQFF. CDR3 nucleotides: TGCGCCAGCAGCTTGTTGACTAGTACCAATGAGCAGTTCTTC.

The chain combines TRBV7-9 with TRBJ1-3, with TRBD1 matching 7 bases. V lost 5 bases to trimming and J lost 0 bases; unmatched junction nucleotides: 4. From germline, CDR1 is SEHNR and CDR2 FQNEAQ (reference sequence). This CDR3 is 15 amino acids long. For the CDR3, the DNA is TGTGCCAGCAGCCTGGGACAGCGCTCTGGAAACACCATATATTTT. This codes for CASSLGQRSGNTIYF.

The chain recombines TRBV6-6 with TRBJ1-5, with TRBD1 identical over 7 bases. The CDR3 length is 13 residues. The germline gives CDR1 MNHNY, CDR2 SVGAGI (reference sequence). V shed 6 bases and J 7 bases; nucleotides not matched to a gene: 6. CDR3 coding DNA: TGTGCCAGCAGAGACAGGGCCCCACAGCCCCAGCATTTT. Its protein is CASRDRAPQPQHF.

The rearrangement links TRBV6-5 to TRBJ2-4; 15 positions match TRBD2. In germline, CDR1 is MNHEY, CDR2 SVGAGI. The CDR3 sequence is 15 residues long. V lost 6 bases, J lost 5 bases, and 2 bases stayed unmatched. CDR3 in DNA: TGTGCCAGCAGGGGACTAGCGGGGGGCGAAAACATTCAGTACTTC. Residues: CASRGLAGGENIQYF.

This CDR3 is CASSAYRGRGNTEAFF. The CDR3 region has the DNA TGTGCCAGCAGTGCATACAGGGGACGGGGAAACACTGAAGCTTTCTTT. The chain is built from TRBV27 and TRBJ1-1; 7 bases are shared with TRBD1. This CDR3 is 16 amino acids long. Germline CDR1 is MNHEY and CDR2 is SMNVEV (reference sequence). Losses at the gene ends were 5 bases for V and 2 bases for J; bases not matched to a gene: 11.

This clone was found once. CDR3 in amino acids: CASSASRTSGTSGEQYF. The CDR3 DNA reads as TGTGCCAGCAGTGCCTCCCGGACTAGCGGGACTTCGGGAGAGCAGTACTTC. The gene calls are TRBV6-1 and TRBJ2-7; 12 bases line up with TRBD2. The CDR3 length is 17 residues. Germline-derived CDR1 and CDR2 are MNHNS and SASEGT. Trimming at V came to 4 bases and at J to 7 bases, leaving 14 bases not matched to a gene.

The sample holds a few counts of this clone. V usage is TRBV19 and J usage is TRBJ2-7, with 8 bases fitting TRBD1. CDR1 is LNHDA and CDR2 is SQIVND in the germline V gene (reference sequence). The CDR3 extends over 15 amino acids. The trim removed 5 bases at V and 3 bases at J, leaving 9 bases unmatched. CDR3 region: CASSLSTGGNYEQYF. The CDR3, as DNA: TGTGCCAGTAGTCTCTCAACAGGGGGAAACTACGAGCAGTACTTC. The full variable domain, in which reference TRBV19 and TRBJ2-7 provide the parts outside the CDR3, is DGGITQSPKYLFRKEGQNVTLSCEQNLNHDAMYWYRQDPGQGLRLIYYSQIVNDFQKGDIAEGYSVSREKKESFPLTVTSAQKNPTAFYLCASSLSTGGNYEQYFGPGTRLTVT.

This clone was recorded only once. V is TRBV6-1 and J is TRBJ2-1, with 10 bases aligning to TRBD2. The J segment lost 7 bases and the V segment lost 3 bases, leaving 15 bases of the junction unmatched. The CDR3 spans 18 residues. CDR1 and CDR2 from the germline V gene are MNHNS and SASEGT. The CDR3 sequence is CASSDPRHGSGRVNEQFF. CDR3 DNA: TGTGCCAGCAGTGATCCGAGGCACGGGAGCGGGAGGGTGAATGAGCAGTTCTTC.

The chain couples TRBV5-4 to TRBJ1-4, with D perhaps TRBD1 (5 bases). V lost 2 bases, J lost 7 bases, and 15 bases lay in between. The V gene's germline CDR1 is SGHNT and CDR2 YYREEE (reference sequence). This CDR3 contains 15 residues. CDR3 nucleotides: TGTGCCAGCAGCTTAGCAGGGATCTCAGGTGAAAAACTGTTTTTT. It codes for CASSLAGISGEKLFF.